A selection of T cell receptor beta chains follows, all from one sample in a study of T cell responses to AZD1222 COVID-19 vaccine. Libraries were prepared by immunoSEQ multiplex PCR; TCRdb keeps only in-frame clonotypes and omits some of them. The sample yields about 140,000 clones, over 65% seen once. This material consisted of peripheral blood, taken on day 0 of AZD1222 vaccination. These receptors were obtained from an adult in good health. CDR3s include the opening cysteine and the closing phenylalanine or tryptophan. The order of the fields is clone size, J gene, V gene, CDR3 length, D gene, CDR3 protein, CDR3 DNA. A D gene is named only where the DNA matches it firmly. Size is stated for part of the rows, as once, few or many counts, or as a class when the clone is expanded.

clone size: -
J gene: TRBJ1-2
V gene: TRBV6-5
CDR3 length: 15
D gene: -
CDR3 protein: CASSPFSGNSDGYTF
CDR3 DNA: TGTGCCAGCAGCCCATTTTCAGGGAACTCGGATGGCTACACCTTC

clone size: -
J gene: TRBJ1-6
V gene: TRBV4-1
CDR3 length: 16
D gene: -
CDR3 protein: CASSQDVSRVRSPLHF
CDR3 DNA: TGCGCCAGCAGCCAAGACGTTAGTCGGGTCCGTTCACCCCTCCACTTT

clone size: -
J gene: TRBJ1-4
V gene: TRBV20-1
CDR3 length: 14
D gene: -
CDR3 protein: CSASIAGISEKLFF
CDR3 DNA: TGCAGTGCTAGTATCGCAGGGATAAGTGAAAAACTGTTTTTT

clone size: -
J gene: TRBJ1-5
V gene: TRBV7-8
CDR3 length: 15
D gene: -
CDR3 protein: CASSLSDSLNQPQHF
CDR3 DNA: TGTGCCAGCAGCTTAAGCGACAGCCTCAATCAGCCCCAGCATTTT

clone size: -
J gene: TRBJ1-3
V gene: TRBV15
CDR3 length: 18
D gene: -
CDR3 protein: CATSRDTKISSSGNTIYF
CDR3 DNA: TGTGCCACCAGCAGAGATACGAAGATCTCAAGCTCTGGAAACACCATATATTTT

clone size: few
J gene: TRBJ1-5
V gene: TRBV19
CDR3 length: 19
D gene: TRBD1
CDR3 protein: CASSRPVGTGGARNQPQHF
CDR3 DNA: TGTGCCAGTAGTAGGCCCGTCGGGACAGGGGGCGCTCGCAATCAGCCCCAGCATTTT

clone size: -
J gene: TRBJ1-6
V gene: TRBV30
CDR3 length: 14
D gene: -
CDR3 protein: CAWSRASLDSPLHF
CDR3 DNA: TGTGCCTGGAGTCGGGCCAGTTTGGACTCACCCCTCCACTTT

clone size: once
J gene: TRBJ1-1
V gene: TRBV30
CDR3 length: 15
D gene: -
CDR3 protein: CAWSVQSFREFEAFF
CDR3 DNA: TGTGCCTGGAGTGTACAGAGCTTCAGGGAATTTGAAGCTTTCTTT

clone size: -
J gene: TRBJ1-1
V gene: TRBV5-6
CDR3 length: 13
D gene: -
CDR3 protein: CASSLAGKPRAFF
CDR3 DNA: TGTGCCAGCAGCTTGGCAGGGAAACCTCGAGCTTTCTTT

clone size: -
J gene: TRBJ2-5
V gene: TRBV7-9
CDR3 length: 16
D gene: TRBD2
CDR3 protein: CASSPGGLAFQETQYF
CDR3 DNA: TGTGCCAGCAGCCCCGGGGGACTAGCGTTTCAAGAGACCCAGTACTTC

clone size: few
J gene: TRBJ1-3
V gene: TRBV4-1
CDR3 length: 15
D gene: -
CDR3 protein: CASSQDLRTGNTIYF
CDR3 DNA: TGCGCCAGCAGCCAAGATCTCAGGACTGGAAACACCATATATTTT

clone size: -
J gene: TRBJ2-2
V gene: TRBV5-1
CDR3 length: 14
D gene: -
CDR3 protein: CASSRDTRTGELFF
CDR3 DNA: TGCGCCAGCAGTCGGGACACACGGACCGGGGAGCTGTTTTTT

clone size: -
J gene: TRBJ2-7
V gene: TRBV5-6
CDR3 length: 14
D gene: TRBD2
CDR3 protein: CASSSSGGAWEQYF
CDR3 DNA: TGTGCCAGCAGCTCTAGCGGGGGGGCCTGGGAGCAGTACTTC

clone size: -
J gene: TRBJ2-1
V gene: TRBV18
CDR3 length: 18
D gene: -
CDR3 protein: CASSRLLLQGPLYNEQFF
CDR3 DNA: TGTGCCAGCTCACGCCTACTATTACAGGGCCCTCTCTACAATGAGCAGTTCTTC

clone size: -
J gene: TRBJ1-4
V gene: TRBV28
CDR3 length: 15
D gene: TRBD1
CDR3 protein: CASSFGQGLNEKLFF
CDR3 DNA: TGTGCCAGCAGTTTCGGACAGGGTTTGAATGAAAAACTGTTTTTT

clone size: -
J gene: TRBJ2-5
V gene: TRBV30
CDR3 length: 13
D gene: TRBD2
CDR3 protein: CAWSGGARETQYF
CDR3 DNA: TGTGCCTGGAGCGGGGGGGCGAGAGAGACCCAGTACTTC

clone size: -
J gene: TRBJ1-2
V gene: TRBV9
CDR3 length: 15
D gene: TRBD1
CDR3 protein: CASSPQSTGLYGYTF
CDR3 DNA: TGTGCCAGCAGCCCCCAATCGACAGGGTTATATGGCTACACCTTC

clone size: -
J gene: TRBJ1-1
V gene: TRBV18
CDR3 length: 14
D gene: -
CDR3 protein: CASSRVGDDTEAFF
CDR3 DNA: TGTGCCAGCTCTAGGGTAGGGGATGACACTGAAGCTTTCTTT

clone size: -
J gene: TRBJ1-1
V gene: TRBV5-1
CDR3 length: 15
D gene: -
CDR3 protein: CASSPGGGGGTEAFF
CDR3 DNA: TGCGCCAGCAGCCCCGGAGGCGGAGGGGGGACTGAAGCTTTCTTT

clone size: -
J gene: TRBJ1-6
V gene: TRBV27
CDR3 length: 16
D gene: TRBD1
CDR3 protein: CASSLTGVLFNSPLHF
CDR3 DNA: TGTGCCAGCAGTTTAACAGGGGTCCTCTTTAATTCACCCCTCCACTTT

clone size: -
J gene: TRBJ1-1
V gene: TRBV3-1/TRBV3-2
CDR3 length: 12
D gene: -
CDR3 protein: CASSRRDSEAFF
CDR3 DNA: TGTGCCAGCAGCCGCCGGGACTCCGAAGCTTTCTTT

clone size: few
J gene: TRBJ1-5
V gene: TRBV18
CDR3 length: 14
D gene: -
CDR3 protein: CASSPGQLNQPQHF
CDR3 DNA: TGTGCCAGCTCACCGGGGCAACTCAATCAGCCCCAGCATTTT

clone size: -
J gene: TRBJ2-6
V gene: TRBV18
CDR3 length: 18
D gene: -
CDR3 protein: CASSPPAGQMAGANVLTF
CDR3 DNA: TGTGCCAGCTCACCACCGGCAGGGCAAATGGCTGGGGCCAACGTCCTGACTTTC

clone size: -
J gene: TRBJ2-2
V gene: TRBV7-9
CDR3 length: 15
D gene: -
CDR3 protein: CASSHSGGQGAGLFF
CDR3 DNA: TGTGCCAGCAGCCATTCCGGAGGGCAAGGAGCGGGGCTGTTTTTT

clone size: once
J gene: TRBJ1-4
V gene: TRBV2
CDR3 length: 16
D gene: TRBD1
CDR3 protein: CASSEGQGASSGKLFF
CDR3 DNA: TGTGCCAGCAGTGAGGGACAGGGGGCAAGTAGCGGGAAACTGTTTTTT

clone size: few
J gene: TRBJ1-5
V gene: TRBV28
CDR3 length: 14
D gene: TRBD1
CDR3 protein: CASKLTGAHQPQHF
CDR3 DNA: TGTGCCAGCAAACTCACAGGGGCCCATCAGCCCCAGCATTTT

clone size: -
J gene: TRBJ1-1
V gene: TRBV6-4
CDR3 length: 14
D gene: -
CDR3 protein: CASSEVGGDTEAFF
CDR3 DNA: TGTGCCAGCAGTGAAGTGGGGGGAGACACTGAAGCTTTCTTT

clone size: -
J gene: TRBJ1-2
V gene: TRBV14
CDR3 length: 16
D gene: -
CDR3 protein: CASSQDKRGGTGGYTF
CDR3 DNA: TGTGCCAGCAGCCAAGATAAAAGAGGGGGAACTGGTGGCTACACCTTC

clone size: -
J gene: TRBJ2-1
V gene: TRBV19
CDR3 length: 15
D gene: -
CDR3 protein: CASSIADSFYNEQFF
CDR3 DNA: TGTGCCAGTAGTATCGCGGACAGCTTCTACAATGAGCAGTTCTTC

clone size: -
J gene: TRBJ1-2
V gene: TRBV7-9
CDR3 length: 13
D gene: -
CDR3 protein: CASTQTDLSGYTF
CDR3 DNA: TGTGCCAGCACCCAGACAGACCTAAGCGGCTACACCTTC

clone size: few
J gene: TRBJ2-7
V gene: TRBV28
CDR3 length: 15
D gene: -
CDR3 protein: CASRGEGAASYEQYF
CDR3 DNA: TGTGCCAGCAGGGGGGAGGGGGCTGCTTCCTACGAGCAGTACTTC

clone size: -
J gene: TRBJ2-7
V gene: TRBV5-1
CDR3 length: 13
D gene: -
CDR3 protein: CASSLEGFYEQYF
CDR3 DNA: TGCGCCAGCAGCTTGGAGGGCTTCTACGAGCAGTACTTC

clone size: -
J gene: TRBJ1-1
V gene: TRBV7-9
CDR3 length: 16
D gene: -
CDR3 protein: CASSFEAQLSSTEAFF
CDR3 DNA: TGTGCCAGCAGCTTTGAGGCTCAACTTTCGAGCACTGAAGCTTTCTTT

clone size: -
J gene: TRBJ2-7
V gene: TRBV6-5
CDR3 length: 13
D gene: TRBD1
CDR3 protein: CASRDRGVDEQYF
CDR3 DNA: TGTGCCAGCCGGGACAGGGGGGTGGACGAGCAGTACTTC

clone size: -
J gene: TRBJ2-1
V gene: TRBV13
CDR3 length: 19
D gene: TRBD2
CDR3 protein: CASSPRTSGGAKSYNEQFF
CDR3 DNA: TGTGCCAGCAGCCCTAGGACTAGCGGGGGAGCCAAGTCCTACAATGAGCAGTTCTTC

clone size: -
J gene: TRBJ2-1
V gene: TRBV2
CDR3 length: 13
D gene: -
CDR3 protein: CASSVSRNNEQFF
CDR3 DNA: TGTGCCAGCAGTGTAAGTCGGAACAATGAGCAGTTCTTC

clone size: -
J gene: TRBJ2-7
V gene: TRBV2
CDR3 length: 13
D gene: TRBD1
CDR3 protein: CASRRDRAGEQYF
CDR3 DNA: TGTGCCAGCAGGAGGGACAGGGCGGGCGAGCAGTACTTC

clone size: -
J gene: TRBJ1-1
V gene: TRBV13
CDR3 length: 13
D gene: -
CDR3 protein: CASSLVGNTEAFF
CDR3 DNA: TGTGCCAGCAGCTTAGTCGGGAACACTGAAGCTTTCTTT

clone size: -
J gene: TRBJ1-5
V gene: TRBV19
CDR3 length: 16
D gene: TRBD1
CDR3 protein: CASSIANRGKHQPQHF
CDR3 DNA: TGTGCCAGTAGTATTGCGAACAGGGGGAAGCATCAGCCCCAGCATTTT

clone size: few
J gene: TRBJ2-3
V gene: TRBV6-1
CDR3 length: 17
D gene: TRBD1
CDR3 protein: CASSADLGQSSTDTQYF
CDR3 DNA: TGTGCCAGCAGTGCTGACTTGGGACAGAGTAGCACAGATACGCAGTATTTT

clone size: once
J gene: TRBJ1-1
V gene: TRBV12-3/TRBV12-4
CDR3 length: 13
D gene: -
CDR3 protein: CASSKRVYTEAFF
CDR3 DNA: TGTGCCAGCAGTAAGAGGGTATATACTGAAGCTTTCTTT

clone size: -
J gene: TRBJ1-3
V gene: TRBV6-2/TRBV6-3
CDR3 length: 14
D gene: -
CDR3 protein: CASSYERAGNTIYF
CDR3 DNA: TGTGCCAGCAGTTACGAGAGGGCTGGAAACACCATATATTTT

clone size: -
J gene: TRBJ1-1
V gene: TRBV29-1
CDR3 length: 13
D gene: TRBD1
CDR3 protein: CSVRDRVHTEAFF
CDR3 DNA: TGCAGCGTTAGGGACAGGGTCCACACTGAAGCTTTCTTT

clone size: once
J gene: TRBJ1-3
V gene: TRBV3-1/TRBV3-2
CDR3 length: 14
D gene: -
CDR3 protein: CASSQEGTGNTIYF
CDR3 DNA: TGTGCCAGCAGCCAAGAAGGGACTGGAAACACCATATATTTT

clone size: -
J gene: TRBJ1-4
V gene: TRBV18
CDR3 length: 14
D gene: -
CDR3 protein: CASQRTTANEKLFF
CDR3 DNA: TGTGCCAGCCAACGAACTACGGCGAATGAAAAACTGTTTTTT

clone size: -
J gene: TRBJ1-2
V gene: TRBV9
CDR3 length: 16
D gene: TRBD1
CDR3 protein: CASSVTAGTGGSGYTF
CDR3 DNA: TGTGCCAGCAGCGTTACAGCCGGGACAGGGGGTTCGGGCTACACCTTC

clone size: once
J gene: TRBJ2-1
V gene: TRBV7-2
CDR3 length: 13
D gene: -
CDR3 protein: CASSLAGQVEQFF
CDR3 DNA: TGTGCCAGCAGCTTAGCGGGCCAGGTTGAGCAGTTCTTC

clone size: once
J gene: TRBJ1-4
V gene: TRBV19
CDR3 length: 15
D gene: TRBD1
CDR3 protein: CASGTDNHRDEKLFF
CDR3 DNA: TGTGCCAGTGGGACAGACAACCATCGAGATGAAAAACTGTTTTTT

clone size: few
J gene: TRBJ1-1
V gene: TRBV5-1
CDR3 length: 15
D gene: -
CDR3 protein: CASSLQGSANTEAFF
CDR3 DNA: TGCGCCAGCAGCTTGCAGGGCTCGGCGAACACTGAAGCTTTCTTT

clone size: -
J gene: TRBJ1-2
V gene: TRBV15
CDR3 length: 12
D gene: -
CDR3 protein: CATSRDLGGYTF
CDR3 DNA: TGTGCCACCAGCAGAGATCTAGGTGGCTACACCTTC

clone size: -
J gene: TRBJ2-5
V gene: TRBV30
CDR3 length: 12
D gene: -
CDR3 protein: CAWSGGSGTQYF
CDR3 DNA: TGTGCCTGGAGTGGGGGCTCGGGGACCCAGTACTTC

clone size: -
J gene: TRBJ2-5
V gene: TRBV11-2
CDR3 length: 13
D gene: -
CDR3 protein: CASSTDGAGTQYF
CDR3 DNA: TGTGCCAGCAGCACGGACGGGGCGGGGACCCAGTACTTC

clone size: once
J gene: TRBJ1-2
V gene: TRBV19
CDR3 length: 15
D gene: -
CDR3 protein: CASSISPKANYGYTF
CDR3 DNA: TGTGCCAGTAGTATTTCCCCGAAAGCTAACTATGGCTACACCTTC

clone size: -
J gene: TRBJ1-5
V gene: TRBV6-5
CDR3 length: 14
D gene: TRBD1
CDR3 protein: CASRDGDRVQPQHF
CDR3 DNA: TGTGCCAGCAGAGATGGGGACAGGGTTCAGCCCCAGCATTTT

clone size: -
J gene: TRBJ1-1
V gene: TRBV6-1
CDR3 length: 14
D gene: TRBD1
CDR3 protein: CASSVAGQGTGAFF
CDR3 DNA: TGTGCCAGCAGTGTAGCGGGACAGGGAACGGGAGCTTTCTTT

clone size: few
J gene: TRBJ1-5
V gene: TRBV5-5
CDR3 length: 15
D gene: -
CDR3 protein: CASSPSWPFGQPQHF
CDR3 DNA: TGTGCCAGCAGCCCTTCGTGGCCCTTTGGGCAGCCCCAGCATTTT

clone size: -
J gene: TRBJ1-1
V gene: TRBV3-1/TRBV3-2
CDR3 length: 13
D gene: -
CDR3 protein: CASSQEPNTEAFF
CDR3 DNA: TGTGCCAGCAGCCAGGAACCGAACACTGAAGCTTTCTTT

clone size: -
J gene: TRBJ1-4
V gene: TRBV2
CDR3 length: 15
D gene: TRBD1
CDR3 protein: CASRETGTGNEKLFF
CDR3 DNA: TGTGCCAGCAGGGAAACCGGGACAGGGAATGAAAAACTGTTTTTT